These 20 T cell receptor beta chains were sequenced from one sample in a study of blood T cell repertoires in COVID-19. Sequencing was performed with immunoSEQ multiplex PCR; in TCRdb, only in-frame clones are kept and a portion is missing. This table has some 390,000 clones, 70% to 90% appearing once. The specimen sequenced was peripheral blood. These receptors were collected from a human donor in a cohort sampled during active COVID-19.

CDR3 DNA: TGTGCCAGCAGTCCCCTAGGGGAGGGTACAGATACGCAGTATTTT. Its protein is CASSPLGEGTDTQYF. This chain joins TRBV27 and TRBJ2-3, with 7 bases fitting TRBD2. The V gene end was trimmed by 5 bases and the J gene end by 3 bases; junction bases not matched to a gene: 8. Germline CDR1 and CDR2: MNHEY and SMNVEV (reference sequence). The CDR3 covers 15 residues.

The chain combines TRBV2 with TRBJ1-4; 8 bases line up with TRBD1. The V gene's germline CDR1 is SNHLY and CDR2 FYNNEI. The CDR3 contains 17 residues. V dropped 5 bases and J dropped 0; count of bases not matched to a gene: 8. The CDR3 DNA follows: TGTGCCAGCAGTCCGTTAGGGACAGGTGCAACTAATGAAAAACTGTTTTTT. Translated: CASSPLGTGATNEKLFF.

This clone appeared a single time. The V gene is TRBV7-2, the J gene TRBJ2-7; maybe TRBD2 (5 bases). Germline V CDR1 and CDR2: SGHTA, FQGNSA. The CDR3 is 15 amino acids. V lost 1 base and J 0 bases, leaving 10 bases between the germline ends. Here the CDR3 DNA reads TGTGCCAGCAGCTTAGTAATTACTAGCTCCTACGAGCAGTACTTC. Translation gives CASSLVITSSYEQYF.

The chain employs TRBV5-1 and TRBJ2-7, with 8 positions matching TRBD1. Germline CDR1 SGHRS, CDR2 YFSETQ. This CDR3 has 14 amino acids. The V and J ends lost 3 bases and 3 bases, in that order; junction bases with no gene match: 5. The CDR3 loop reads CASSWTGRGYEQYF. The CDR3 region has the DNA TGCGCCAGCAGCTGGACAGGGAGAGGCTACGAGCAGTACTTC.

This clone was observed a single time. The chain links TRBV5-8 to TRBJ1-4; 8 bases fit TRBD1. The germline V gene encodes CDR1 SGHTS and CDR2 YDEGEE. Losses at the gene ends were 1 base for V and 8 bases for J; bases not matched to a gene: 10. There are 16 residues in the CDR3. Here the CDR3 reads CASSLKMDRVREKLFF. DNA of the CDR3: TGTGCCAGCAGCTTGAAAATGGACAGGGTGCGGGAAAAACTGTTTTTT.

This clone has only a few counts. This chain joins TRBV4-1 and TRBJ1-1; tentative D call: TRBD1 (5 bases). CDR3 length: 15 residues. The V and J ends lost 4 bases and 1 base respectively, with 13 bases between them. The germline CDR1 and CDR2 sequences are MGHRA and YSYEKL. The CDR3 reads CASSPLQGANTEAFF. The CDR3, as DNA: TGCGCCAGCAGCCCCCTACAAGGGGCGAACACTGAAGCTTTCTTT.

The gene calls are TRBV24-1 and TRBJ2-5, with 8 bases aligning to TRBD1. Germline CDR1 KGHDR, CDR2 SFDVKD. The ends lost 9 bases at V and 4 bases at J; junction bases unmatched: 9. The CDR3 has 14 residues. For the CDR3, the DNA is TGTGCCACCGAGGAAGGACAGGGAGGAGAGACCCAGTACTTC. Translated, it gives CATEEGQGGETQYF.

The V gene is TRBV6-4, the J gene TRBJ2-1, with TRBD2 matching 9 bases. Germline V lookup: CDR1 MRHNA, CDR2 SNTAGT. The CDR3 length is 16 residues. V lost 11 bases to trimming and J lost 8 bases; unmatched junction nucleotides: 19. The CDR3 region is CAPRGAAGGGLDEQFF. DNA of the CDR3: TGTGCCCCCAGGGGGGCTGCGGGGGGGGGCCTCGATGAGCAGTTCTTC.

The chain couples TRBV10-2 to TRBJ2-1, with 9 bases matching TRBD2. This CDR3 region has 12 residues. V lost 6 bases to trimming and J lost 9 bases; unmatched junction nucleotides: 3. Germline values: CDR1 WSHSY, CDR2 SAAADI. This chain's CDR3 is CASRAGGGEQFF. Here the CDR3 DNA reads TGCGCCAGCAGAGCGGGGGGCGGTGAGCAGTTCTTC.

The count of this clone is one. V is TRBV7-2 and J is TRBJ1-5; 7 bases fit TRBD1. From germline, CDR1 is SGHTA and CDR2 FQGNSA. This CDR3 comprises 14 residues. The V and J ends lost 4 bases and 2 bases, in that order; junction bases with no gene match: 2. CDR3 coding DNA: TGTGCCAGCAGCTCTACAGGGGGCAATCAGCCCCAGCATTTT. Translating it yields CASSSTGGNQPQHF.

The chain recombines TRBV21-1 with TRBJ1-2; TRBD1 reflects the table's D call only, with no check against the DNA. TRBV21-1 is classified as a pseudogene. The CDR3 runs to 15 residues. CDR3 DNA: TGTGCCAGCAGCAAACGCTACCAGGTTTGGTTGGGCTACACCTTC. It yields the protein CASSKRYQVWLGYTF.

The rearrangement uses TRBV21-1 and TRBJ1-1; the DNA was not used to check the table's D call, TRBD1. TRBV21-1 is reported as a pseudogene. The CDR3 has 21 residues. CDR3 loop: CASSKGDRGRGIHPESTEAFF. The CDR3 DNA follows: TGTGCCAGCAGCAAGGGGGACAGGGGGCGCGGTATCCACCCGGAGAGCACTGAAGCTTTCTTT.

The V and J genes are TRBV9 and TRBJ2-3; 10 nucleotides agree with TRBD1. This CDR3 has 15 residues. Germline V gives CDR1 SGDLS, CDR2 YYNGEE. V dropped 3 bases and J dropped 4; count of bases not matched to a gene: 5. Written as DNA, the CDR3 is TGTGCCAGCAGCGCGGGACAGGGGTTTTCAGATACGCAGTATTTT. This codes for CASSAGQGFSDTQYF. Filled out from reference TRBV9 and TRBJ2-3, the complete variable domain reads DSGVTQTPKHLITATGQRVTLRCSPRSGDLSVYWYQQSLDQGLQFLIQYYNGEERAKGNILERFSAQQFPDLHSELNLSSLELGDSALYFCASSAGQGFSDTQYFGPGTRLTVL.

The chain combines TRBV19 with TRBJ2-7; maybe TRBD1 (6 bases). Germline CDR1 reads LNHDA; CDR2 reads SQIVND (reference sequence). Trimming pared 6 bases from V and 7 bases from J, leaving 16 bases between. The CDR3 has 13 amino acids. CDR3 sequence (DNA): TGTGCCAGTAGCACCACAGGGAAGGATGAGCAGTACTTC. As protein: CASSTTGKDEQYF.

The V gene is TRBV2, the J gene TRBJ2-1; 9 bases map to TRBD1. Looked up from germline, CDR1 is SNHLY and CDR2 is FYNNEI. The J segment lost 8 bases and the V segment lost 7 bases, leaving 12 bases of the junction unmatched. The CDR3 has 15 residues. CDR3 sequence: CASKRVDRGAHEQFF. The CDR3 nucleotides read TGTGCCAGCAAGAGGGTGGACAGGGGTGCACATGAGCAGTTCTTC.

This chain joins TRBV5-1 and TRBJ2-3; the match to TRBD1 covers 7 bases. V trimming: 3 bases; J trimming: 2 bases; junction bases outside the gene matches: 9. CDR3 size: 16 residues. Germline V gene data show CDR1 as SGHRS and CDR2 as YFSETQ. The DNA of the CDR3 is TGCGCCAGCAGCTCCACCGAGGGGGCGTACACAGATACGCAGTATTTT. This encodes CASSSTEGAYTDTQYF. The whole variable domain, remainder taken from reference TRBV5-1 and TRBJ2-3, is KAGVTQTPRYLIKTRGQQVTLSCSPISGHRSVSWYQQTPGQGLQFLFEYFSETQRNKGNFPGRFSGRQFSNSRSEMNVSTLELGDSALYLCASSSTEGAYTDTQYFGPGTRLTVL.

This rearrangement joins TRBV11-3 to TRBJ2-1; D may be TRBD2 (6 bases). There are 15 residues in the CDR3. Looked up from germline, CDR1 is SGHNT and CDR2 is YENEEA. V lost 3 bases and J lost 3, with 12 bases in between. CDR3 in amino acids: CASSLGTAYYNEQFF. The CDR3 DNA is TGTGCCAGCAGCTTGGGGACTGCTTACTACAATGAGCAGTTCTTC.

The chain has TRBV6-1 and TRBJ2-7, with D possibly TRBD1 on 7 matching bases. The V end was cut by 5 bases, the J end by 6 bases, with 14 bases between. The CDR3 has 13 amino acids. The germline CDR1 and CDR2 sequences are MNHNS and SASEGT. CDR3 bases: TGTGCCAGCAGTTGGAGGAGGGACAGCGAGCAGTACTTC. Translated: CASSWRRDSEQYF.

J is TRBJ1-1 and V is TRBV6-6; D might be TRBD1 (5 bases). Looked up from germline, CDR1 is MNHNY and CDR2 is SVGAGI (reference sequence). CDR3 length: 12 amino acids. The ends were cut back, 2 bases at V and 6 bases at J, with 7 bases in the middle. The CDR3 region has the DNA TGTGCCAGCAGTTACGGGGCTGCTGAAGCTTTCTTT. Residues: CASSYGAAEAFF.

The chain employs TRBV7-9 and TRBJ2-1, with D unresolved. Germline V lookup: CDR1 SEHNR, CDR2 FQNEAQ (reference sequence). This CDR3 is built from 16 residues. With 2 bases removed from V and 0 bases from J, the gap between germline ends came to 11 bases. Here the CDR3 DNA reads TGTGCCAGCAGCTTACAGCATAGGAGCTCCTACAATGAGCAGTTCTTC. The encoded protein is CASSLQHRSSYNEQFF.